The 9 T cell receptor beta chains given below trace back to one sample, sequenced in a study of blood T cells in healthy people across ages. Together with a sample-barcoded 5' primer, a J-beta primer mix was included in a second PCR lasting roughly 7 to 11 cycles. TCRdb reprocessed the 5' RACE reads via MiXCR and lists one record per CDR3 protein. Found here are 800,000 or so distinct CDR3 sequences, 62% of them singletons; the top ten hold 25% to 30%. Sequencing was performed on blood. These receptors all come from a man aged 25-45 years in good health.

The chain uses TRBV27 and TRBJ2-4; 7 bases fit TRBD1. The J call may be in error: the DNA end matches TRBJ2-7 better. The CDR3 has 13 residues. The germline V gene has CDR1 MNHEY and CDR2 SMNVEV (reference sequence). The CDR3 loop is CASSFPGGHEQYF. The CDR3 nucleotides read TGTGCCAGCAGTTTTCCAGGGGGACACGAGCAGTACTTC.

The CDR3 bases are TGCGCCAGCAGCGCCGGACAGGGAGACTATGGCTACACCTTC. Amino acids: CASSAGQGDYGYTF. The chain carries TRBV5-1 and TRBJ1-2; 8 bases agree with TRBD1. Losses at the gene ends were 4 bases for V and 3 bases for J; bases not matched to a gene: 5. CDR1 SGHRS and CDR2 YFSETQ come from the germline V gene. The CDR3 runs 14 residues.

V gene TRBV28 combines with J gene TRBJ2-1, with 9 bases aligning to TRBD2. The CDR3 loop spans 17 amino acids. The J segment lost 1 base and the V segment lost 3 bases, leaving 7 bases of the junction unmatched. CDR1 is MDHEN and CDR2 is SYDVKM in the germline V gene. The chain's CDR3 is CASSFPVAGGSYNEQFF. Written as DNA, the CDR3 is TGTGCCAGCAGTTTCCCGGTGGCGGGGGGGTCCTACAATGAGCAGTTCTTC.

The rearrangement links TRBV5-5 to TRBJ1-5; 9 positions agree with TRBD1. The CDR3 has 15 residues. The germline CDR1 and CDR2 sequences are SGHKS and YYEKEE (reference sequence). V shed 1 base, J shed 10 bases, and the junction held 9 bases outside the gene matches. The CDR3 protein is CASSLSGTGFLPQHF. In DNA, the CDR3 is TGTGCCAGCAGCTTGTCGGGGACAGGGTTTCTACCCCAGCATTTT.

The chain links TRBV30 to TRBJ1-4; unclear D gene. In germline, CDR1 is GTSNPN, CDR2 SVGIG (reference sequence). Trimming removed 1 base from V and 4 bases from J, with 10 bases in between. This CDR3 has 14 amino acids. DNA for the CDR3: TGTGCCTGGAGTGGGGGAGGTGATAATGAAAAACTGTTTTTT. This encodes CAWSGGGDNEKLFF.

The rearrangement joins TRBV3-1 to TRBJ1-2; D gene uncertain. The germline V and J ends were trimmed by 1 base and 6 bases, with 12 bases remaining between them. CDR3 length: 14 amino acids. In germline, CDR1 is LGHDT, CDR2 YNNKEL (reference sequence). CDR3 sequence reads: CASSQVEKRHGYTF. CDR3 in DNA: TGTGCCAGCAGCCAAGTGGAAAAGAGGCATGGCTACACCTTC.

This chain connects TRBV6-2 or TRBV6-3 to TRBJ2-1; D gene unclear. The CDR3 extends over 12 amino acids. Trimming took off 5 bases at V and 8 bases at J, with 10 bases between the two ends. Per the germline V gene, CDR1 is MNHEY and CDR2 is SVGEGT. The CDR3 here is CASSPIRDEQFF. The DNA of the CDR3 is TGTGCCAGCAGTCCCATCCGGGATGAGCAGTTCTTC.

The chain joins TRBV28 to TRBJ2-5; weak D call: TRBD1 (5 bases). In germline, CDR1 is MDHEN, CDR2 SYDVKM. The CDR3 length is 13 residues. With 2 bases removed from V and 4 bases from J, the gap between germline ends came to 8 bases. CDR3 DNA sequence: TGTGCCAGCAGTTTACGGACACTAGAGACCCAGTACTTC. Translation: CASSLRTLETQYF.

CDR3 residues: CASTSGHGYTF. CDR3 DNA: TGTGCCAGCACCTCTGGGCACGGCTACACCTTC. The gene calls are TRBV27 and TRBJ1-2; D ambiguous. Trimming stripped 7 bases from V and 8 bases from J, with 11 bases between. The germline CDR1 and CDR2 sequences are MNHEY and SMNVEV (reference sequence). The CDR3 is 11 amino acids.